This is a list of T cell receptor beta chains from one sample in a study of blood T cell repertoires in COVID-19. Measured with immunoSEQ multiplex PCR; TCRdb has only the in-frame clones, and not every one. The repertoire holds approximately 470,000 clones, with approximately 85% as singletons. The sequencing input was peripheral blood. These TCRs come from a human donor in a cohort sampled during active COVID-19. Both conserved end residues are part of each CDR3.

CDR3: CASSFPTGGQFF; J: TRBJ2-1; V: TRBV14
CDR3: CASSAELQGLGTEAFF; J: TRBJ1-1; V: TRBV9
CDR3: CASSAFSGQLSYEQYF; J: TRBJ2-7; V: TRBV27
CDR3: CASSIRGRGTYNEQFF; J: TRBJ2-1; V: TRBV19
CDR3: CASSRGSSEAFF; J: TRBJ1-1; V: TRBV10-1
CDR3: CASSIAPPPQPQHF; J: TRBJ1-5; V: TRBV19
CDR3: CASSPPGTDPYGYTF; J: TRBJ1-2; V: TRBV18
CDR3: CASRESGNSNTGELFF; J: TRBJ2-2; V: TRBV10-2
CDR3: CASSPTAGESGNTIYF; J: TRBJ1-3; V: TRBV5-4
CDR3: CASSRGQTYGYTF; J: TRBJ1-2; V: TRBV14
CDR3: CASRDYQGNEQFF; J: TRBJ2-1; V: TRBV5-1
CDR3: CASSLGGGLPSYEQYF; J: TRBJ2-7; V: TRBV5-1
CDR3: CASSRRGGSGETQYF; J: TRBJ2-5; V: TRBV11-1
CDR3: CASSAGQGLLYEQYF; J: TRBJ2-7; V: TRBV5-1
CDR3: CAWSVSGVMVPYTF; J: TRBJ1-2; V: TRBV30
CDR3: CASSLTGYNEQFF; J: TRBJ2-1; V: TRBV27
CDR3: CASNNLRGAGDGYTF; J: TRBJ1-2; V: TRBV28
CDR3: CASSPRTGGHYGYTF; J: TRBJ1-2; V: TRBV25-1
CDR3: CASSFLPNGGTEAFF; J: TRBJ1-1; V: TRBV6-5
CDR3: CASSAGLAVLANTGELFF; J: TRBJ2-2; V: TRBV9
CDR3: CASSTLGQSVYEQYF; J: TRBJ2-7; V: TRBV19
CDR3: CASSQPPGEQYF; J: TRBJ2-7; V: TRBV7-3
CDR3: CASSAVRQGAEGYTF; J: TRBJ1-2; V: TRBV2
CDR3: CASRGLAGGYEQYF; J: TRBJ2-7; V: TRBV7-2
CDR3: CASSLTPRVTTEAFF; J: TRBJ1-1; V: TRBV7-2
CDR3: CASSVDRVGEKLFF; J: TRBJ1-4; V: TRBV2
CDR3: CASGLAHRTDLLVNEQFF; J: TRBJ2-1; V: TRBV12-5
CDR3: CASRLSSGANVLTF; J: TRBJ2-6; V: TRBV28
CDR3: CASSVGRASETQYF; J: TRBJ2-5; V: TRBV9
CDR3: CASSPPDGGAIYF; J: TRBJ1-3; V: TRBV13
CDR3: CASSTKPQGNQPQHF; J: TRBJ1-5; V: TRBV28
CDR3: CASSLTGVTYEQYF; J: TRBJ2-7; V: TRBV5-4
CDR3: CASSLYATANYGYTF; J: TRBJ1-2; V: TRBV5-6
CDR3: CASSLQGRNTEAFF; J: TRBJ1-1; V: TRBV6-5
CDR3: CASRVDRAGYTF; J: TRBJ1-2; V: TRBV19
CDR3: CASSPRGSNTIYF; J: TRBJ1-3; V: TRBV11-3
CDR3: CASSPPRGISTDTQYF; J: TRBJ2-3; V: TRBV18
CDR3: CASSLQAIGGTEAFF; J: TRBJ1-1; V: TRBV6-2/TRBV6-3
CDR3: CASRLMHGRVHEQYF; J: TRBJ2-7; V: TRBV28
CDR3: CASSPAVDYGYTF; J: TRBJ1-2; V: TRBV3-1/TRBV3-2
CDR3: CASSERSSSGRTDTQYF; J: TRBJ2-3; V: TRBV2
CDR3: CASTAWTGDNQPQHF; J: TRBJ1-5; V: TRBV21-1
CDR3: CASSPQGRGLGGSSYNEQFF; J: TRBJ2-1; V: TRBV27
CDR3: CASSEATGEGEQYF; J: TRBJ2-7; V: TRBV2
CDR3: CASSLGGTQGAIEAFF; J: TRBJ1-1; V: TRBV5-1
CDR3: CASSPRASGNSSYEQYF; J: TRBJ2-7; V: TRBV18
CDR3: CASSLWATDYGYTF; J: TRBJ1-2; V: TRBV27
CDR3: CASSLGTSGLYEQYF; J: TRBJ2-7; V: TRBV7-2
CDR3: CASSPETSGYEQYF; J: TRBJ2-7; V: TRBV18
CDR3: CASSFTGLAGVFHTQYF; J: TRBJ2-3; V: TRBV6-2/TRBV6-3
CDR3: CASSQEWAGGQPQHF; J: TRBJ1-5; V: TRBV3-1/TRBV3-2
CDR3: CASSVRTSFDEQYF; J: TRBJ2-7; V: TRBV5-1